This T cell receptor (beta chain) was sequenced for a study of blood T cell repertoires in COVID-19. Study-wide context: The United States, Italy and Spain supplied acute and convalescent COVID-19 samples. Sample material is recorded as cDNA or gDNA derived from T cells, B-cell-depleted T cells, or PBMCs.

Per the original data handling: Scientists estimated how many nucleated cells there were by amplifying reference gene primers. The table came from immunoSEQ multiplex PCR; TCRdb's copy has only in-frame clones and leaves some out. V and J calls plus clone size are reproduced from that table; the DNA served to infer D and trimming. The sample has nearly 15,000 clones, approximately 88% seen once. The CDR3 covers 16 residues. Between the trimmed V and J ends, which lost 6 bases and 1 base, there was a span of 18 bases. Germline CDR1 reads MNHEY; CDR2 reads SMNVEV (reference sequence). This chain uses TRBV27 with TRBJ1-2; D is perhaps TRBD1 (5 bases). This sequence was found in a human donor in a cohort sampled during active COVID-19. Sequencing used peripheral blood. As DNA, the CDR3 is TGTGCCAGCAGCATGGGCCACGGACAAGTTAACTATGGCTACACCTTC. Translated, it gives CASSMGHGQVNYGYTF.